What follows are 28 T cell receptor beta chains derived from one specimen sequenced in a study of cytomegalovirus exposure and HLA in healthy donors. With 60 Vbeta and 13 Jbeta primers, the PCR was carried out. Libraries were prepared by immunoSEQ multiplex PCR; TCRdb keeps only in-frame clonotypes and omits some of them. The sample has fewer than 200,000 clones, less than 80% seen once; the top ten hold 0.75% to 0.8%. The material sequenced was PBMCs. The receptors originated from a female donor in good health and CMV-seronegative.

The J gene is TRBJ2-3, the V gene TRBV6-6, with 7 bases fitting TRBD2. CDR1 is MNHNY and CDR2 is SVGAGI in the germline V gene (reference sequence). J gave up 2 bases and V 11 bases, and 10 bases lay outside the gene matches. This CDR3 region has 14 residues. CDR3 nucleotides: TGTGCCGGAAAGGGTAGCGGGCACACAGATACGCAGTATTTT. This codes for CAGKGSGHTDTQYF.

The chain uses TRBV5-1 and TRBJ1-4; TRBD1 agrees at 7 bases. V was pared by 4 bases and J by 4 bases, with 7 bases of the junction left unmatched. Germline values: CDR1 SGHRS, CDR2 YFSETQ. The CDR3 runs to 15 residues. The CDR3 DNA sequence: TGCGCCAGCAGCATCCCACAGGGGTATAATGAAAAACTGTTTTTT. Amino acids: CASSIPQGYNEKLFF.

In this sample, this clone turned up a few times. Within the sample, other DNA sequences also encode this same CDR3. The chain links TRBV9 to TRBJ2-7, with TRBD2 matching over 11 bases. Germline values: CDR1 SGDLS, CDR2 YYNGEE. Trimming removed 3 bases from V and 0 bases from J; junction bases left unmatched: 2. This CDR3 is built from 15 residues. The CDR3, as DNA: TGTGCCAGCAGCGCTAGCGGGGGGAGCTCCTACGAGCAGTACTTC. Protein sequence: CASSASGGSSYEQYF.

J is TRBJ1-1 and V is TRBV19, with D uncertain. Germline values: CDR1 LNHDA, CDR2 SQIVND (reference sequence). V lost 7 bases and J lost 5, with 17 bases in between. This CDR3 comprises 14 residues. The CDR3: CASTTRERDTEAFF. The CDR3 region has the DNA TGTGCCAGTACGACAAGGGAGAGGGATACTGAAGCTTTCTTT.

J is TRBJ1-6 and V is TRBV28; maybe TRBD1 (6 bases). Trimming pared 1 base from V and 2 bases from J, leaving 18 bases between. CDR1 MDHEN and CDR2 SYDVKM come from the germline V gene. The CDR3 sequence is 19 residues long. DNA of the CDR3: TGTGCCAGCAGTTTATCTGCGCAGGGGACGGACCCCTATAATTCACCCCTCCACTTT. It yields the protein CASSLSAQGTDPYNSPLHF.

This chain connects TRBV27 to TRBJ1-1; D is possibly TRBD1 (6 bases). The germline V gene encodes CDR1 MNHEY and CDR2 SMNVEV (reference sequence). Trimming stripped 2 bases from V and 4 bases from J, with 11 bases between. CDR3 length: 14 residues. CDR3: CASSLASRGTEAFF. DNA for the CDR3: TGTGCCAGCAGTTTAGCCTCCAGGGGCACTGAAGCTTTCTTT.

The chain combines TRBV6-1 with TRBJ2-5; 7 bases agree with TRBD1. Trimming at V came to 2 bases and at J to 1 base, leaving 7 bases not matched to a gene. The CDR3 sequence is 16 residues long. From germline, CDR1 is MNHNS and CDR2 SASEGT. As DNA, the CDR3 is TGTGCCAGCAGTGAATCGCCGGGGACAGCCCAAGAGACCCAGTACTTC. As protein: CASSESPGTAQETQYF.

The chain carries TRBV9 and TRBJ2-1; 10 bases agree with TRBD2. After removal of 3 bases from V and 2 bases from J, the junction contained 8 bases not matched to a gene. From germline, CDR1 is SGDLS and CDR2 YYNGEE. CDR3 length equals 17 residues. For the CDR3, the DNA is TGTGCCAGCAGCGCCCAGTTAGGACTAGCGGCCTACAATGAGCAGTTCTTC. It translates to CASSAQLGLAAYNEQFF.

J is TRBJ2-3 and V is TRBV9; TRBD2 matches 10 bases. The V gene's germline CDR1 is SGDLS and CDR2 YYNGEE. V gave up 3 bases and J gave up 1 base; unmatched junction bases: 2. The CDR3 contains 15 residues. The CDR3 spells CASSASGSRTDTQYF. CDR3 DNA sequence: TGTGCCAGCAGCGCTAGCGGGAGCCGCACAGATACGCAGTATTTT.

J is TRBJ2-4 and V is TRBV9, with 7 bases fitting TRBD1. V shed 4 bases and J 12 bases; nucleotides not matched to a gene: 10. The CDR3 runs to 13 residues. CDR1 and CDR2 from the germline V gene are SGDLS and YYNGEE. CDR3 loop: CASSTRQGDSQYF. The CDR3 DNA is TGTGCCAGCAGCACACGACAGGGTGACAGTCAGTACTTC.

In its sample, this clone was seen once. The rearrangement joins TRBV7-2 to TRBJ1-2; D is uncertain. Trimming took 7 bases from V and 4 from J, leaving 16 bases between them. Germline CDR1 SGHTA, CDR2 FQGNSA. This CDR3 comprises 14 residues. CDR3 in amino acids: CASTPDGRGYGYTF. The CDR3 region has the DNA TGTGCCAGCACCCCGGATGGGCGGGGCTATGGCTACACCTTC. Looking up the rest from reference TRBV7-2 and TRBJ1-2 gives the full variable domain: GAGVSQSPSNKVTEKGKDVELRCDPISGHTALYWYRQSLGQGLEFLIYFQGNSAPDKSGLPSDRFSAERTGGSVSTLTIQRTQQEDSAVYLCASTPDGRGYGYTFGSGTRLTVV.

The chain has TRBV25-1 and TRBJ1-2; D is unclear. Trimming shortened V by 6 bases and J by 0 bases, and 8 bases separated the two germline ends. The CDR3 is made up of 13 amino acids. Germline CDR1 reads MGHDK; CDR2 reads SYGVNS. The DNA for the CDR3 is TGTGCCAGCAGCGAGTTGTCTAACTATGGCTACACCTTC. This encodes CASSELSNYGYTF.

The chain couples TRBV27 to TRBJ1-2; TRBD1 is a possible D gene (5 bases). CDR3 length: 11 amino acids. Germline V gene lookup returns CDR1 MNHEY and CDR2 SMNVEV (reference sequence). Trimming stripped 5 bases from V and 7 bases from J, with 8 bases between. The chain's CDR3 is CASSTGGGYTF. In DNA, the CDR3 is TGTGCCAGCAGTACGGGGGGTGGCTACACCTTC.

The V call is TRBV5-3, the J call TRBJ2-1; no clear D. TRBV5-3 carries the ORF label, with uncertain function. The CDR3 extends over 15 amino acids. Trimming shortened V by 1 base and J by 0 bases, and 8 bases separated the two germline ends. The CDR3 coding sequence is TGTGCCAGAAGCTTGTCCCCGAGCTCCTACAATGAGCAGTTCTTC. It specifies CARSLSPSSYNEQFF.

V gene TRBV30 combines with J gene TRBJ2-7; no firm D call. Germline V gives CDR1 GTSNPN, CDR2 SVGIG (reference sequence). V shed 3 bases and J shed 5 bases, with 14 bases lying between them. This CDR3 contains 13 residues. The DNA for the CDR3 is TGTGCCTGGAGCATATGGGTTCGGGACGAGCAGTACTTC. This sequence encodes CAWSIWVRDEQYF.

J is TRBJ1-3 and V is TRBV7-9; D not resolved. This CDR3 is built from 15 residues. Trimming removed 5 bases from V and 0 bases from J, with 11 bases in between. Looked up from germline, CDR1 is SEHNR and CDR2 is FQNEAQ (reference sequence). The DNA of the CDR3 is TGTGCCAGCAGCGAGGGCCCCAACTCTGGAAACACCATATATTTT. Translation gives CASSEGPNSGNTIYF.

The V call is TRBV4-3, the J call TRBJ2-3; 7 nucleotides align to TRBD1. Germline CDR1 LGHNA, CDR2 YSLEER. The J segment lost 2 bases and the V segment lost 1 base, leaving 6 bases of the junction unmatched. The CDR3 loop spans 16 amino acids. CDR3 bases: TGCGCCAGCAGCCAAGGGACAGGCCACTTCACAGATACGCAGTATTTT. It specifies CASSQGTGHFTDTQYF.

V usage is TRBV12-5 and J usage is TRBJ2-1; 11 nucleotides align to TRBD2. CDR1 and CDR2 from the germline V gene are LGHNT and FRNRAP. The CDR3 consists of 17 residues. V shed 9 bases, J shed 1 base, and the junction held 11 bases outside the gene matches. CDR3: CASSPSGGLLSYNEQFF. The CDR3, as DNA: TGTGCTAGCAGCCCTAGCGGGGGGCTATTGTCCTACAATGAGCAGTTCTTC.

Notes on this clone: The junction departs from the called germline gene at one end, perhaps through a read error. The rearrangement links TRBV9 to TRBJ2-6; 12 bases are a match to TRBD1. The CDR3 consists of 19 residues. Germline V gene lookup returns CDR1 SGDLS and CDR2 YYNGEE. The CDR3 loop is CASSLSGTGGLAGANGLTF. The CDR3 DNA reads as TGTGCCAGCAGCCTCTCCGGGACAGGGGGCTTGGCTGGGGCCAACGGCCTGACTTTC. Full variable domain (outside the CDR3, taken from reference TRBV9 and TRBJ2-6): DSGVTQTPKHLITATGQRVTLRCSPRSGDLSVYWYQQSLDQGLQFLIQYYNGEERAKGNILERFSAQQFPDLHSELNLSSLELGDSALYFCASSLSGTGGLAGANGLTFGAGSRLTVL.

V usage is TRBV7-9 and J usage is TRBJ2-1; perhaps TRBD1 as D (5 bases). CDR1 and CDR2 from the germline V gene are SEHNR and FQNEAQ (reference sequence). The CDR3 runs 15 residues. V lost 3 bases, J lost 7 bases, and 16 bases lay in between. The CDR3 nucleotides are TGTGCCAGCAGCTTGACAGTGGGGTTTAAAAATGAGCAGTTCTTC. Translated: CASSLTVGFKNEQFF.

The chain recombines TRBV19 with TRBJ2-7, with TRBD1 matching 7 bases. V lost 4 bases, J lost 10 bases, and 13 bases stayed unmatched. The germline V gene has CDR1 LNHDA and CDR2 SQIVND (reference sequence). The CDR3 sequence is 14 residues long. The CDR3: CASSSGRTGILQYF. As DNA, the CDR3 is TGTGCCAGTAGTAGCGGGCGGACAGGAATTTTACAGTACTTC.

The V and J genes are TRBV29-1 and TRBJ2-1; TRBD1 agrees at 10 bases. Per germline, CDR1 SQVTM and CDR2 ANQGSEA. V lost 4 bases to trimming and J lost 10 bases; unmatched junction nucleotides: 4. There are 12 residues in the CDR3. The CDR3 DNA sequence: TGCAGCGTTGGACAGGGGGCGGAGGAGCAGTTCTTC. It yields the protein CSVGQGAEEQFF.

The V and J genes are TRBV6-1 and TRBJ2-7; 9 bases are a match to TRBD1. Germline-derived CDR1 and CDR2 are MNHNS and SASEGT. CDR3 length equals 14 residues. J was trimmed by 4 bases and V by 3 bases; bases with no gene match: 4. CDR3 loop: CASSDPGQGYEQYF. The CDR3 DNA reads as TGTGCCAGCAGTGACCCGGGACAGGGTTACGAGCAGTACTTC.

The gene calls are TRBV10-3 and TRBJ2-7, with TRBD2 identical over 9 bases. CDR3 length: 15 amino acids. The V gene's germline CDR1 is ENHRY and CDR2 SYGVKD. J lost 4 bases, V lost 3 bases, and 7 bases had no gene match. The CDR3 sequence: CAISDFSGSGYEQYF. The CDR3 DNA is TGTGCCATCAGTGATTTTAGCGGGAGCGGGTACGAGCAGTACTTC.

The chain employs TRBV9 and TRBJ1-5; the match to TRBD1 covers 7 bases. Germline V gene data show CDR1 as SGDLS and CDR2 as YYNGEE. V dropped 2 bases and J dropped 6; count of bases not matched to a gene: 5. This CDR3 contains 14 residues. The CDR3: CASSVIDRVQPQHF. The DNA for the CDR3 is TGTGCCAGCAGCGTTATAGACAGGGTTCAGCCCCAGCATTTT.

This clone was picked up one time. At one end the junction does not follow the germline gene, possibly because of a read error. The rearrangement joins TRBV5-6 to TRBJ2-1; D possibly corresponds to TRBD2 (6 bases). Germline V gene sequence: CDR1 SGHDT, CDR2 YYEEEE. CDR3 length: 12 residues. This chain's CDR3 is CASSSVGTPLIF. CDR3 in DNA: TGTGCCAGCAGCTCCGTCGGGACTCCCTTGATCTTC.

The gene calls are TRBV6-5 and TRBJ1-1; the D is unclear. Germline V gene lookup returns CDR1 MNHEY and CDR2 SVGAGI. The CDR3 totals 14 residues. With 8 bases removed from V and 1 base from J, the gap between germline ends came to 14 bases. CDR3 residues: CASCLESGNTEAFF. In DNA, the CDR3 is TGTGCCAGCTGTTTGGAGAGCGGGAACACTGAAGCTTTCTTT.

This chain uses TRBV2 with TRBJ1-3; D remains ambiguous. In germline, CDR1 is SNHLY, CDR2 FYNNEI. The germline V and J ends were trimmed by 1 base and 4 bases, with 17 bases remaining between them. The CDR3 totals 17 residues. In nucleotides, the CDR3 is TGTGCCAGCAGTGAAGATCGGGTTATTGGTGGGGGAAACACCATATATTTT. Its protein product is CASSEDRVIGGGNTIYF.